This T cell receptor beta chain emerged from a study of T cell responses to AZD1222 COVID-19 vaccine. The CDR3 extends over 18 amino acids. CDR1 and CDR2 from the germline V gene are ENHRY and SYGVKD. V lost 0 bases and J lost 3; bases outside the gene matches: 10. As concerns this clone: The antigen is not known.

The data were produced by immunoSEQ multiplex PCR, yet TCRdb's version contains in-frame clones alone and is incomplete. The sample holds some 120,000 clones, around nine tenths seen once. Points from the study as a whole: Donors were largely white British and mainly female; clonal diversity was possibly underestimated. Samples come after the peak T cell response, not at day 14.

Sequencing used peripheral blood, obtained on day 0 of MenACWY control vaccination. The sequence came from an adult in good health. This chain uses TRBV10-3 with TRBJ2-2; 7 positions agree with TRBD2. CDR3 protein: CAISESVREYLYTGELFF. In nucleotides, the CDR3 is TGTGCCATCAGTGAGTCGGTGCGGGAGTATTTATACACCGGGGAGCTGTTTTTT.